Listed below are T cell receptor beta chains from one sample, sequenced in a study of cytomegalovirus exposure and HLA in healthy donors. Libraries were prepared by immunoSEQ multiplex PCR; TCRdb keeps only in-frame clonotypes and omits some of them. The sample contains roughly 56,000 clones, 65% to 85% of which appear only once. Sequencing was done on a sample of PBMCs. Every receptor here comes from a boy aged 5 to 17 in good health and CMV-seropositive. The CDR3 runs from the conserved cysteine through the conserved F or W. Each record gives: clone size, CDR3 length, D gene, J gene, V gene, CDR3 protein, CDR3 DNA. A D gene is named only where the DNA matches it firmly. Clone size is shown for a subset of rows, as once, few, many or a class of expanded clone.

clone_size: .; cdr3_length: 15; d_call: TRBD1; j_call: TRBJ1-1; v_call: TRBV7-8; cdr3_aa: CASSFRGAKATEAFF; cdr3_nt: TGTGCCAGCAGCTTCAGGGGGGCGAAGGCCACTGAAGCTTTCTTT
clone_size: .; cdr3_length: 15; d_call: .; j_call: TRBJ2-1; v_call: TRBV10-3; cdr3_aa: CAISANPWVTVEQFF; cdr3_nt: TGTGCCATCAGTGCCAATCCGTGGGTGACTGTCGAGCAGTTCTTC
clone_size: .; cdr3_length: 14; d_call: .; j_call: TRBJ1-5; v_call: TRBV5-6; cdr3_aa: CASSLAPTNQPQHF; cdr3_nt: TGTGCCAGCAGCTTGGCCCCCACTAATCAGCCCCAGCATTTT
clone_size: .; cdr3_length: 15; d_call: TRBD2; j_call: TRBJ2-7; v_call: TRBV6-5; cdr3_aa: CASSALAGGRREQYF; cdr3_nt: TGTGCCAGCTCCGCCTTAGCGGGGGGAAGGAGGGAGCAGTACTTC
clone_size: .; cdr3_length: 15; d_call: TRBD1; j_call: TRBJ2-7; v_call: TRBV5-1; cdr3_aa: CASTSEGQGAREQYF; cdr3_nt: TGCGCCAGCACCTCAGAGGGACAGGGGGCGCGGGAGCAGTACTTC
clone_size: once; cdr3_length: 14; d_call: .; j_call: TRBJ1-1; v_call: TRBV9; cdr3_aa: CASSVDTSGTEAFF; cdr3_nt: TGTGCCAGCAGCGTAGACACTAGTGGGACTGAAGCTTTCTTT
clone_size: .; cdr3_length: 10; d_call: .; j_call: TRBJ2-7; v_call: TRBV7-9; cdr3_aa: CASGTYEQYF; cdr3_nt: TGTGCCTCGGGTACCTACGAGCAGTACTTC
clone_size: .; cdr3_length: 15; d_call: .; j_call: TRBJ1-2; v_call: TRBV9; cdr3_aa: CASSEGDISGYGYTF; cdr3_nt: TGTGCCAGCAGCGAGGGGGACATTTCTGGCTATGGCTACACCTTC
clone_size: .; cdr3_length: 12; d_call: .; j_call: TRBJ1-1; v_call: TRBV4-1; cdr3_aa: CASSPPGPEAFF; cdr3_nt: TGCGCCAGCAGCCCCCCTGGCCCTGAAGCTTTCTTT
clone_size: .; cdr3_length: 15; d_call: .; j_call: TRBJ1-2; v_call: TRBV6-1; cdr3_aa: CASSVYQGSNYGYTF; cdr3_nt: TGTGCCAGCAGTGTATACCAGGGGTCTAACTATGGCTACACCTTC
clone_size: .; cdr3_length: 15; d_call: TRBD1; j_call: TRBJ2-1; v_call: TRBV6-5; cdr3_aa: CASSQGTGGADEQFF; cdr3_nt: TGTGCCAGCAGTCAAGGGACAGGGGGCGCGGATGAGCAGTTCTTC
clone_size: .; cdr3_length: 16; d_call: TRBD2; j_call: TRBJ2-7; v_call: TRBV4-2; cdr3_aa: CASSQEGSGATYEQYF; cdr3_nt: TGTGCCAGCAGCCAAGAGGGCAGCGGGGCCACCTACGAGCAGTACTTC
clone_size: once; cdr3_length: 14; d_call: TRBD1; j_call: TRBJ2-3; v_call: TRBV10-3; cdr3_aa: CAIDRGGLADTQYF; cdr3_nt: TGTGCCATCGACAGGGGGGGGCTGGCAGATACGCAGTATTTT
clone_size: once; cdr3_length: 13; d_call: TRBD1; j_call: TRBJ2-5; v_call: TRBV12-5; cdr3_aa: CASGLDRGKTQYF; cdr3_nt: TGTGCTAGTGGTTTGGACAGGGGAAAGACCCAGTACTTC
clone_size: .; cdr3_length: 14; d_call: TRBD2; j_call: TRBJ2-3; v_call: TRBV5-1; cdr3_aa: CASSLVSGGDTQYF; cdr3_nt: TGCGCCAGCAGCTTGGTTAGCGGGGGGGATACGCAGTATTTT
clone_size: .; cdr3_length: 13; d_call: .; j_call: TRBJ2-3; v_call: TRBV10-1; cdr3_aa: CASRPDSVDTQYF; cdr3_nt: TGCGCCAGCAGGCCGGACTCGGTGGATACGCAGTATTTT
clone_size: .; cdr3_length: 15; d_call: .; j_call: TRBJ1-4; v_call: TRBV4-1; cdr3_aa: CASSPGGIENEKLFF; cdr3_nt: TGCGCCAGCAGCCCAGGAGGGATCGAGAATGAAAAACTGTTTTTT
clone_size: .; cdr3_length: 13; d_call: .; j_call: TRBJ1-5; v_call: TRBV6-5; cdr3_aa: CASSTSSNQPQHF; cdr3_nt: TGTGCCAGCAGTACATCCAGCAATCAGCCCCAGCATTTT